This record concerns one TCR beta chain sequence. No antigen is known for it. Trimming shortened V by 4 bases and J by 1 base, and 12 bases separated the two germline ends. Germline V lookup: CDR1 KGHDR, CDR2 SFDVKD. This CDR3 has 15 amino acids. The sample comes from a study of blood T cells in healthy people across ages. The study, taken as a whole, reports: Investigators viewed diversity estimates from one million T cells as underestimates, the study reported.

The second PCR ran roughly 7 to 12 cycles with a sample-barcoded 5' primer and J-beta primers. TCRdb passed the 5' RACE reads through MiXCR, listing each CDR3 protein once. This sample yields 700,000 to 950,000 distinct CDR3 sequences, of which 58% are seen a single time; around 22% belongs to the top ten. This sequence joins TRBV24-1 and TRBJ1-1; D ambiguous. The TCR originated in a man younger than 40 in good health. The source material was blood. CDR3 nucleotide sequence: TGTGCCACCAGTGACCCGTCTGAGGGGAACACTGAAGCTTTCTTT. Its protein is CATSDPSEGNTEAFF.